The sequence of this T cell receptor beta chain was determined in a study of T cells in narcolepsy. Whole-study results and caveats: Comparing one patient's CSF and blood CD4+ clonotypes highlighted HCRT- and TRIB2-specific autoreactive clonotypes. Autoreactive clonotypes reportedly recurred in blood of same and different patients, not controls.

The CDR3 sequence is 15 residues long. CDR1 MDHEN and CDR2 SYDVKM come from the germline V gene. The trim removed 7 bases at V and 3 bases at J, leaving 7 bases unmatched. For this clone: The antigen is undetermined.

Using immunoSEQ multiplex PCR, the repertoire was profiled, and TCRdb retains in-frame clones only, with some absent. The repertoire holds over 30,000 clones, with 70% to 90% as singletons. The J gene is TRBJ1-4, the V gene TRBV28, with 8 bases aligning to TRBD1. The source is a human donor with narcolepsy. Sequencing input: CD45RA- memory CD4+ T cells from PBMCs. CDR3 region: CASNLAGQANEKLFF. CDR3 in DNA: TGTGCCAGCAACCTCGCGGGACAGGCTAATGAAAAACTGTTTTTT.